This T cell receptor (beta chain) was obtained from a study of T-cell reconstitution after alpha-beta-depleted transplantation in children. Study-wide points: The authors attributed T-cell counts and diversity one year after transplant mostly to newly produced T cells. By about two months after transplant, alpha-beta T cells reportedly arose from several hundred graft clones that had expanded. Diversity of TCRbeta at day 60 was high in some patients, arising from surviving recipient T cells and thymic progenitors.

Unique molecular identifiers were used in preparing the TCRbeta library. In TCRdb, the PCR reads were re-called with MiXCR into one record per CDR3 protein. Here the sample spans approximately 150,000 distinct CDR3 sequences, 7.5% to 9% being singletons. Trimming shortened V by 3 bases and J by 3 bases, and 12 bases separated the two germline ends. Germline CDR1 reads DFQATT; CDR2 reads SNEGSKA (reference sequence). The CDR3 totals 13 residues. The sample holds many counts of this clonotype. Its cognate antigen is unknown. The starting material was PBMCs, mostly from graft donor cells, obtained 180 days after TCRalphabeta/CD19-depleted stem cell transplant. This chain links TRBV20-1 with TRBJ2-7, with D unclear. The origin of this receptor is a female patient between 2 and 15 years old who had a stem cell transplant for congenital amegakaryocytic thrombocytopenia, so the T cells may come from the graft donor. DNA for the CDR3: TGCAGTGCTAGTTACGGACGGATCTACGAGCAGTACTTC. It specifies CSASYGRIYEQYF.